The 23 T cell receptor beta chains presented below share a single source sample, sequenced in a study of blood T cell repertoires in COVID-19. Repertoires were generated with immunoSEQ multiplex PCR, while TCRdb's copy carries only in-frame clones and drops some. The table shows about 280,000 clones, with over 75% occurring only once. Specimen: peripheral blood. All receptors come from a man in his late teens or twenties with active or convalescent COVID-19.

This clone has a count of ten or more. The chain employs TRBV5-1 and TRBJ2-1; D is perhaps TRBD1 (6 bases). The germline V and J ends were trimmed by 3 bases and 2 bases, with 18 bases remaining between them. Per germline, CDR1 SGHRS and CDR2 YFSETQ. This CDR3 is 17 amino acids long. DNA for the CDR3: TGCGCCAGCAGCTGGACCGGGACACAAGGACCCTACAATGAGCAGTTCTTC. Encoded protein: CASSWTGTQGPYNEQFF. The full variable domain, in which reference TRBV5-1 and TRBJ2-1 provide the parts outside the CDR3, is KAGVTQTPRYLIKTRGQQVTLSCSPISGHRSVSWYQQTPGQGLQFLFEYFSETQRNKGNFPGRFSGRQFSNSRSEMNVSTLELGDSALYLCASSWTGTQGPYNEQFFGPGTRLTVL.

V usage is TRBV6-1 and J usage is TRBJ2-7, with TRBD1 identical over 8 bases. The CDR3 length is 15 residues. Per the germline V gene, CDR1 is MNHNS and CDR2 is SASEGT. The V gene end was trimmed by 2 bases and the J gene end by 4 bases; junction bases not matched to a gene: 7. The CDR3 coding sequence is TGTGCCAGCAGTGAAATTCAGGGGGCGCTTTACGAGCAGTACTTC. It encodes CASSEIQGALYEQYF.

The chain combines TRBV7-9 with TRBJ1-1; 7 nucleotides align to TRBD1. V was clipped by 1 base and J by 4 bases; unmatched bases: 3. This CDR3 region has 14 residues. Per the germline V gene, CDR1 is SEHNR and CDR2 is FQNEAQ (reference sequence). The CDR3, as DNA: TGTGCCAGCAGCTTAGTACAGGGGAGCACTGAAGCTTTCTTT. Translation gives CASSLVQGSTEAFF.

The rearrangement uses TRBV12-3 or TRBV12-4 and TRBJ1-2, with D perhaps TRBD1 (6 bases). The CDR3 runs 12 residues. Trimming removed 6 bases from V and 8 bases from J, with 13 bases in between. The CDR3 bases are TGTGCCAGCAGCCCAACAGGGTACGGCTACACCTTC. Translation: CASSPTGYGYTF.

This clone was detected only once. The J gene is TRBJ1-2, the V gene TRBV5-1; D is possibly TRBD1 (5 bases). The CDR3 extends over 13 amino acids. Trimming stripped 7 bases from V and 8 bases from J, with 18 bases between. Germline assignment: CDR1 SGHRS and CDR2 YFSETQ. The CDR3 loop reads CASRPGLVWGYTF. CDR3 DNA: TGCGCCAGCCGGCCAGGGCTTGTGTGGGGCTACACCTTC.

The chain uses TRBV9 and TRBJ1-1, with a possible D match to TRBD1 (5 bases). Trimming shortened V by 4 bases and J by 0 bases, and 25 bases separated the two germline ends. This CDR3 has 19 residues. The germline V gene has CDR1 SGDLS and CDR2 YYNGEE. CDR3 residues: CASSPSGGGADGVNTEAFF. In nucleotides, the CDR3 is TGTGCCAGCAGCCCCAGTGGTGGAGGGGCCGATGGAGTGAACACTGAAGCTTTCTTT. Complete variable domain (other parts from reference TRBV9 and TRBJ1-1): DSGVTQTPKHLITATGQRVTLRCSPRSGDLSVYWYQQSLDQGLQFLIQYYNGEERAKGNILERFSAQQFPDLHSELNLSSLELGDSALYFCASSPSGGGADGVNTEAFFGQGTRLTVV.

Here the CDR3 DNA reads TGTGCCAGCAGTGTCACACATTACGAGCAGTACTTC. The encoded protein is CASSVTHYEQYF. The V and J genes are TRBV7-9 and TRBJ2-7; D remains unclear. The ends were cut back, 6 bases at V and 4 bases at J, with 10 bases in the middle. Germline CDR1 SEHNR, CDR2 FQNEAQ (reference sequence). There are 12 residues in the CDR3. Together with reference TRBV7-9 and TRBJ2-7, the CDR3 gives the full variable domain: DTGVSQNPRHKITKRGQNVTFRCDPISEHNRLYWYRQTLGQGPEFLTYFQNEAQLEKSRLLSDRFSAERPKGSFSTLEIQRTEQGDSAMYLCASSVTHYEQYFGPGTRLTVT.

The V call is TRBV20-1, the J call TRBJ1-3, with D perhaps matching TRBD1 (5 bases). The CDR3 covers 13 residues. Germline V CDR1 and CDR2: DFQATT, SNEGSKA (reference sequence). V lost 3 bases, J lost 3 bases, and 9 bases lay in between. The CDR3 DNA follows: TGCAGTGCTAGTTGGCAGGGTGGAAACACCATATATTTT. Translated: CSASWQGGNTIYF.

This chain connects TRBV27 to TRBJ1-5; D is uncertain. Germline loops: CDR1 MNHEY, CDR2 SMNVEV (reference sequence). The germline V and J ends were trimmed by 6 bases and 2 bases, with 11 bases remaining between them. This CDR3 comprises 14 residues. CDR3 sequence: CASSPWRGNQPQHF. The CDR3 nucleotides read TGTGCCAGCAGCCCTTGGCGGGGCAATCAGCCCCAGCATTTT.

This chain links TRBV5-5 with TRBJ1-4; D is possibly TRBD1 (6 bases). Trimming removed 5 bases from V and 1 base from J, with 15 bases in between. The germline gives CDR1 SGHKS, CDR2 YYEKEE (reference sequence). The CDR3 has 16 amino acids. The CDR3 DNA is TGTGCCAGCAGTCGTCTCGACAGGTTAACTAATGAAAAACTGTTTTTT. Translated: CASSRLDRLTNEKLFF.

The CDR3 sequence is CASSRGTASAYEQYF. CDR3 in DNA: TGCGCCAGCAGCCGAGGGACAGCCTCAGCCTACGAGCAGTACTTC. The chain has TRBV4-1 and TRBJ2-7; 7 bases match TRBD1. The CDR3 covers 15 residues. Germline V gives CDR1 MGHRA, CDR2 YSYEKL. Unmatched junction bases numbered 8, after V lost 4 bases and J lost 2 bases.

This sequence joins TRBV6-2 or TRBV6-3 and TRBJ1-1; 7 nucleotides match TRBD1. CDR3 length: 14 residues. Unmatched junction bases numbered 5, after V lost 6 bases and J lost 1 base. Germline-derived CDR1 and CDR2 are MNHEY and SVGEGT. The CDR3 region is CASSGAGGNTEAFF. CDR3 sequence (DNA): TGTGCCAGCAGCGGGGCAGGGGGGAACACTGAAGCTTTCTTT.

The genes are TRBV21-1 and TRBJ2-1; TRBD1 was called by the table and not checked on the DNA. TRBV21-1 is a known pseudogene. This CDR3 contains 21 residues. The CDR3 sequence is CASSKGTSGDRGGGTDNEQFF. CDR3 nucleotide sequence: TGTGCCAGCAGCAAAGGGACCTCGGGAGACAGGGGAGGGGGTACGGACAATGAGCAGTTCTTC.

The V call is TRBV9, the J call TRBJ2-4; 12 positions match TRBD2. J lost 7 bases, V lost 0 bases, and 8 bases had no gene match. Germline values: CDR1 SGDLS, CDR2 YYNGEE. The CDR3 spans 17 residues. DNA for the CDR3: TGTGCCAGCAGCGTAGAGCCCGGGACTAGCGGGTTGAACATTCAGTACTTC. Protein product: CASSVEPGTSGLNIQYF.

This clone is a singleton in its sample. This chain connects TRBV9 to TRBJ2-5; 9 bases match TRBD1. Germline V CDR1 and CDR2: SGDLS, YYNGEE. Unmatched junction bases numbered 14, after V lost 4 bases and J lost 7 bases. The CDR3 is made up of 16 amino acids. The DNA for the CDR3 is TGTGCCAGCAGCCCTGCCTCGGGACAGGGTAAAGGGACCCAGTACTTC. Translating it yields CASSPASGQGKGTQYF.

The chain recombines TRBV3-1 (or the pseudogene TRBV3-2) with TRBJ1-6, with D unclear. Germline loops: CDR1 LGHDT, CDR2 YNNKEL (reference sequence). V lost 0 bases, J lost 0 bases, and 9 bases lay in between. The CDR3 contains 17 residues. This CDR3 reads CASSQDGGSSYNSPLHF. The CDR3 nucleotides read TGTGCCAGCAGCCAAGACGGCGGGAGCTCCTATAATTCACCCCTCCACTTT.

Only a few counts were recorded for this clone. This sequence joins TRBV6-1 and TRBJ2-2; D call uncertain. The germline V gene has CDR1 MNHNS and CDR2 SASEGT. Deletions cut 1 base from V and 6 bases from J, with 9 bases between. The CDR3 loop spans 14 amino acids. The CDR3 loop is CASSEVEAPGELFF. DNA for the CDR3: TGTGCCAGCAGTGAAGTTGAGGCCCCCGGGGAGCTGTTTTTT.

The genes are TRBV6-5 and TRBJ1-2, with 7 bases matching TRBD1. Germline V lookup: CDR1 MNHEY, CDR2 SVGAGI. V shed 7 bases, J shed 7 bases, and the junction held 3 bases outside the gene matches. This CDR3 spans 11 amino acids. The CDR3 spells CASTQGVGYTF. CDR3 sequence (DNA): TGTGCCAGCACCCAGGGGGTTGGCTACACCTTC.

The V gene is TRBV7-9, the J gene TRBJ2-2; 7 bases map to TRBD2. The trim removed 1 base at V and 7 bases at J, leaving 6 bases unmatched. Looked up from germline, CDR1 is SEHNR and CDR2 is FQNEAQ (reference sequence). The CDR3 runs to 15 residues. The CDR3 DNA sequence: TGTGCCAGCAGCTTAGTCCGACTAGCCGGCGGGGAGCTGTTTTTT. Protein sequence: CASSLVRLAGGELFF.

The V and J genes are TRBV10-3 and TRBJ1-1; tentatively, D is TRBD1 (6 bases). Germline V CDR1 and CDR2: ENHRY, SYGVKD. The ends were cut back, 7 bases at V and 4 bases at J, with 13 bases in the middle. CDR3 length equals 13 residues. CDR3 amino acids: CAITRQEGTEAFF. The CDR3, as DNA: TGTGCCATCACCCGACAGGAAGGCACTGAAGCTTTCTTT.

The sample holds one count of this clone. The genes are TRBV9 and TRBJ2-3, with D possibly being TRBD2 (5 bases). CDR1 is SGDLS and CDR2 is YYNGEE in the germline V gene. This CDR3 has 15 amino acids. V lost 0 bases, J lost 2 bases, and 10 bases lay in between. The CDR3 protein is CASSVAPEVTDTQYF. The CDR3 DNA follows: TGTGCCAGCAGCGTAGCTCCGGAGGTCACAGATACGCAGTATTTT.

This clone has just a few counts. The chain combines TRBV18 with TRBJ2-3, with 7 positions matching TRBD2. V was clipped by 1 base and J by 3 bases; unmatched bases: 13. Germline loops: CDR1 KGHSH, CDR2 LQKENI. This CDR3 has 18 amino acids. CDR3 sequence: CASSPLRPGGKLTDTQYF. CDR3 in DNA: TGTGCCAGCTCACCACTTCGGCCGGGGGGTAAATTAACAGATACGCAGTATTTT. Combining the CDR3 with reference TRBV18 and TRBJ2-3 gives the whole variable domain NAGVMQNPRHLVRRRGQEARLRCSPMKGHSHVYWYRQLPEEGLKFMVYLQKENIIDESGMPKERFSAEFPKEGPSILRIQQVVRGDSAAYFCASSPLRPGGKLTDTQYFGPGTRLTVL.

V is TRBV5-1 and J is TRBJ2-3; D is possibly TRBD1 (5 bases). CDR3 size: 16 residues. Germline CDR1 is SGHRS and CDR2 is YFSETQ. V lost 0 bases, J lost 2 bases, and 13 bases lay in between. CDR3 sequence: CASSLEGRIFTDTQYF. The CDR3 DNA follows: TGCGCCAGCAGCTTGGAGGGGCGGATCTTCACAGATACGCAGTATTTT.